A selection of T cell receptor beta chains follows, all from one sample in a study of T-cell reconstitution after alpha-beta-depleted transplantation in children. MiXCR, run by TCRdb on the PCR reads, gives a single entry per CDR3 protein. This table holds approximately 520,000 distinct CDR3 sequences, less than 35% found once. The sequences come from PBMCs from the stem cell graft donor, collected from the stem cell graft. The receptors come from a human donor who donated a stem cell graft to a child with aplastic anemia. CDR3s leave out the opening cysteine and the closing phenylalanine or tryptophan. The order of the fields is D gene, CDR3 length, J gene, V gene, CDR3 protein. D genes are given only for firm matches.

>.|13|TRBJ1-3|TRBV4-3
ASSDLYGPGNTIY
>TRBD2|13|TRBJ2-1|TRBV6-2/TRBV6-3
ASSGPSGRAGEQF
>.|13|TRBJ2-1|TRBV29-1
SVVDQTGVYNEQF
>.|14|TRBJ2-3|TRBV6-5
ASSLQDKASTDTQY
>.|10|TRBJ2-1|TRBV25-1
ASSAWDNEQF
>.|10|TRBJ2-3|TRBV20-1
SARAPADTQY
>.|13|TRBJ2-7|TRBV6-1
ASSPPGYPTREQY
>.|12|TRBJ2-1|TRBV20-1
SAREGHRVDEQF
>TRBD2|12|TRBJ2-1|TRBV7-2
ASSSTLAGDEQF
>.|11|TRBJ2-4|TRBV27
ASSWGAKNIQY
>.|14|TRBJ2-7|TRBV25-1
ASREYGTRPVYEQY
>TRBD1|13|TRBJ1-1|TRBV7-9
ASSSQDRRNTEAF
>TRBD1|13|TRBJ2-1|TRBV7-9
ASSFMGQGNNEQF